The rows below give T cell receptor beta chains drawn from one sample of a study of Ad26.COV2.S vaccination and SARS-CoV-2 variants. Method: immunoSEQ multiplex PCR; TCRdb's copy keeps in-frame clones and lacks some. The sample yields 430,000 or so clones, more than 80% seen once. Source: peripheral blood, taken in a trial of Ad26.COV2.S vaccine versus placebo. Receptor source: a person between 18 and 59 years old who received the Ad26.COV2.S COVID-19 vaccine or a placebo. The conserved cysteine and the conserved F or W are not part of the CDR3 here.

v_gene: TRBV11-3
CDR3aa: ASSSGQPNSPLH

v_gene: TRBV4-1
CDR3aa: ASSQGQGLPYEQY

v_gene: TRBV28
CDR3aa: ASSSGQGTYGYT

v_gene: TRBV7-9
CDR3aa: ASSFSPPGLKYTIY

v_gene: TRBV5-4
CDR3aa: ASSSRGRAYNEQF

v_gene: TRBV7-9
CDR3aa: ASSSVNVAKNIQY

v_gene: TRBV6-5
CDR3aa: ASSLRGTEAF

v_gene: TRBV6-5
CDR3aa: ASTPRRTENTEAF

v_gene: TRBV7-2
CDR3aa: ASSVRSSGGGELF

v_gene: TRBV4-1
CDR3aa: ASSQIGGPYEQY

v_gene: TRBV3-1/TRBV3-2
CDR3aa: ASSQGTLARNEQY

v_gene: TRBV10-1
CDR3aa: ASRRGLAGDEQF

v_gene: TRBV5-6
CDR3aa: ASSLLQGANIGNEKLF

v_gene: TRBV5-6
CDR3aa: ASRTRGSTGELF

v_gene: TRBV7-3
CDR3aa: ASSHALAGALNEQF

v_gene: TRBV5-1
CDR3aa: ASGLEGTHGYT

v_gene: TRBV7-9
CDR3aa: ASSNAGTEAF

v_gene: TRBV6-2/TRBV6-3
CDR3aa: ASSRTGNSYEQY

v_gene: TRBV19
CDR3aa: ASSYGQGARIEAF

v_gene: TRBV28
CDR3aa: ASSEQGANTEAF

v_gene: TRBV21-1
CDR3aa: ASITRDRGVQF

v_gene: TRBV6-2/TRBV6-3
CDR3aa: ASSYSTSSYNSPLH

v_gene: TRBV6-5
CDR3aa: ASSYEGGRFGETQY

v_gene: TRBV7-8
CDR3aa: ASSSPDRVANYGYT

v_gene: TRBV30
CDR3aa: AWSVYFSYEQY

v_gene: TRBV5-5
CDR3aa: ASSLGPASGAGSYEQY

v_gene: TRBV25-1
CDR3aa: ASSGGDSGSSYEQY

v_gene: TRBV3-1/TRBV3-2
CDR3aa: ASSQGGGLPHNEQF

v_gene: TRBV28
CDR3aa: ASSIIWQGSYEQY

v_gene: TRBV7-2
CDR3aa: ASSHFTLQGYNEKLF

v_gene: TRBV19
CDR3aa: ASSLSLTGRNSPLH